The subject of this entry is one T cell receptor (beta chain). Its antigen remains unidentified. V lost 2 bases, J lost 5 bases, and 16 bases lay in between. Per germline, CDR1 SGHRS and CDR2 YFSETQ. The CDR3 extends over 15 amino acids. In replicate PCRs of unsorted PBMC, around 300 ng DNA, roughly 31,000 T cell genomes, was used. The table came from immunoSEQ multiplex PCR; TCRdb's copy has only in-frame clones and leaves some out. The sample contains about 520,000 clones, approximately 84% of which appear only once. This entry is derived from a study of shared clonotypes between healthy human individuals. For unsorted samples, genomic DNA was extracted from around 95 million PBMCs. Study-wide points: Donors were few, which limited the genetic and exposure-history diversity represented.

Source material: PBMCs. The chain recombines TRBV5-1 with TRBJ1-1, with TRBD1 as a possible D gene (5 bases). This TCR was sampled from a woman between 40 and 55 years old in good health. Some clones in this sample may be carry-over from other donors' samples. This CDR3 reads CASSFGGAGGTEAFF. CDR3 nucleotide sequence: TGCGCCAGCAGCTTTGGAGGGGCGGGTGGGACTGAAGCTTTCTTT. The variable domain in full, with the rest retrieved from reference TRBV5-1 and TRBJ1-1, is KAGVTQTPRYLIKTRGQQVTLSCSPISGHRSVSWYQQTPGQGLQFLFEYFSETQRNKGNFPGRFSGRQFSNSRSEMNVSTLELGDSALYLCASSFGGAGGTEAFFGQGTRLTVV.